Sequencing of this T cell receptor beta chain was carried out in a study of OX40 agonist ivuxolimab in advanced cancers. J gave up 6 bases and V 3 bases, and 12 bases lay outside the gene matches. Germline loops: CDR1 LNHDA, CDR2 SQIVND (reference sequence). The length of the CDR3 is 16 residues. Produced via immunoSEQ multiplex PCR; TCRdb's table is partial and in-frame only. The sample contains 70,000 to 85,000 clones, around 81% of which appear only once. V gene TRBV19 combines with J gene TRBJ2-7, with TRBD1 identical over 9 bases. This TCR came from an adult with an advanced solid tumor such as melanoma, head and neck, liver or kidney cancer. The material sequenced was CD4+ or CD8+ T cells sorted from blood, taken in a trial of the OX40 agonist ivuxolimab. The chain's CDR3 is CASSMGGTGKFGEQYF. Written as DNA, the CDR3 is TGTGCCAGTAGTATGGGGGGGACAGGGAAATTTGGCGAGCAGTACTTC.